This T cell receptor beta chain derives from a study of blood T cell repertoires in COVID-19. Turning to the study itself: COVID-19 samples from acute and convalescent phases originated in the United States, Italy and Spain.

This CDR3 spans 14 amino acids. After removal of 5 bases from V and 7 bases from J, the junction contained 4 bases not matched to a gene. Germline V gene data show CDR1 as SGHRS and CDR2 as YFSETQ. In the authors' methods: Counts of nucleated cells, estimated from reference gene primer amplification, were obtained. The method was immunoSEQ multiplex PCR; TCRdb's version includes in-frame clones alone and lacks a portion of them. V and J calls and clone size are as listed in that table; D and trimming were resolved from the DNA. This table holds about 50,000 clones, nearly 90% found once. The sample comprised peripheral blood. J is TRBJ1-6 and V is TRBV5-1; TRBD1 matches at 9 bases. This clonotype was sampled from an elderly man with active or convalescent COVID-19. The CDR3 region is CASRDGQGNSPLHF. The CDR3 nucleotides read TGCGCCAGCAGGGATGGACAGGGGAATTCACCCCTCCACTTT.